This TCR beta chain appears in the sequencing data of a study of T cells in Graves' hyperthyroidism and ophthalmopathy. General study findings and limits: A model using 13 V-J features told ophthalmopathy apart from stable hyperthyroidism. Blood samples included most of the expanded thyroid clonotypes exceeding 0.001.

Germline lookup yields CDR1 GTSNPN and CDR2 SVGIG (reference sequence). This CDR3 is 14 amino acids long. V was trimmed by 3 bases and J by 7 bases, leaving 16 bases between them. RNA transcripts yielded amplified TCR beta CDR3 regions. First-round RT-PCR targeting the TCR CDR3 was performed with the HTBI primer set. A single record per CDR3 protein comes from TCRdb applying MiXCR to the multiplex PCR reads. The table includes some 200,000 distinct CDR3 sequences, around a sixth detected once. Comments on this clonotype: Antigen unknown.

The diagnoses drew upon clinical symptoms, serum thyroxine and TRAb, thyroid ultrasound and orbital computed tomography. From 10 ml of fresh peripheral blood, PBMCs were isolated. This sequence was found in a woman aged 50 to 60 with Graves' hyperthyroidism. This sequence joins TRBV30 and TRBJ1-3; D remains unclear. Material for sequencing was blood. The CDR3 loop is CAWRPGSKANTIYF. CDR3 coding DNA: TGTGCCTGGAGACCCGGGTCCAAAGCCAACACCATATATTTT. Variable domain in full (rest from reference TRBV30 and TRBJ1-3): SQTIHQWPATLVQPVGSPLSLECTVEGTSNPNLYWYRQAAGRGLQLLFYSVGIGQISSEVPQNLSASRPQDRQFILSSKKLLLSDSGFYLCAWRPGSKANTIYFGEGSWLTVV.